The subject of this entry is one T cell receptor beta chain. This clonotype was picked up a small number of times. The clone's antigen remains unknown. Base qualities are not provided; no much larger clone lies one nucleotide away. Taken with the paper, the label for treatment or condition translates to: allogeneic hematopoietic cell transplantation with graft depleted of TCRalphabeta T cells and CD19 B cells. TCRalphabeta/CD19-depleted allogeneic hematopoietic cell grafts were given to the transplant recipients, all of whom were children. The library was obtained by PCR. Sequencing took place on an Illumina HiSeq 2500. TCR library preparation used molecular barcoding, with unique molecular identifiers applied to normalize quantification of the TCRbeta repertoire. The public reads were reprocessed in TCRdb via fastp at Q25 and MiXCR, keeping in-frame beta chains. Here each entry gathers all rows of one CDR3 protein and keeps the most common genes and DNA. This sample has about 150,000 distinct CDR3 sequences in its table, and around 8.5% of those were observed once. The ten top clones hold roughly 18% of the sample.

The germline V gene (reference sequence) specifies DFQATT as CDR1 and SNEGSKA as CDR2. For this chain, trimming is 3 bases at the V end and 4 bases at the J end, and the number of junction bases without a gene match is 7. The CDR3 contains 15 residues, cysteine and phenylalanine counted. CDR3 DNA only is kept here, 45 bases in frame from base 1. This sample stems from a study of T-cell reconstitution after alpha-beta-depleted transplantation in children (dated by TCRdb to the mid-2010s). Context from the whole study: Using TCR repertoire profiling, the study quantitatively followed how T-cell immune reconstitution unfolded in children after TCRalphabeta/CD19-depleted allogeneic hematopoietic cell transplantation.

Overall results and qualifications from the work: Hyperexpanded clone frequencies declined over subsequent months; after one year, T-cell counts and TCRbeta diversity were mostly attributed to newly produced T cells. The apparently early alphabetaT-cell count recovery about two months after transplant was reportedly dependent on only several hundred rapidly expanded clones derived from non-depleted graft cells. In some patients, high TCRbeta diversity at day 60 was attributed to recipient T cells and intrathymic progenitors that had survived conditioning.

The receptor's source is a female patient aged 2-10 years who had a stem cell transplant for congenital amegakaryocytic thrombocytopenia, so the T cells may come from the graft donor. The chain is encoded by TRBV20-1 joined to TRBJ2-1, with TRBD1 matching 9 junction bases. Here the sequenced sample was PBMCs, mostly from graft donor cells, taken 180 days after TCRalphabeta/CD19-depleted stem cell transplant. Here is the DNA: TGCAGTGCTAGTGCCCTCGGGACAGGGTACAATGAGCAGTTCTTC. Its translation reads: CSASALGTGYNEQFF.